The clone carrying this T cell receptor (beta chain) was seen ten or more times. Its specificity is not known. This sample is part of a study of human T cells and chemical hapten exposure. Study at large: Small pooled library volume differences mainly caused per-sample TCR yield variation. Study-wide results and caveats: While controls formed fewer of them, expanded TCRs formed significantly more large CDR3 similarity clusters. No alteration of TCRs above 1 in 1000 frequency was seen with DPC sensitization.

The time point was: patch test 2, 6 weeks after DPC sensitization. Treatment given: therapeutic diphenylcyclopropenone sensitization with weekly scalp DPC. Every patch test was put on after a blood sample was taken. The CDR3 is made up of 15 amino acids. Per the germline V gene, CDR1 is SGHRS and CDR2 is YFSETQ. Trimming cost V 4 bases and J 5 bases; bases outside gene matches: 6. Each CDR3 protein is one row after TCRdb ran MiXCR on the RACE reads. The table lists about 40,000 distinct CDR3 sequences, over 3% of them singletons. The receptor's source is a man aged 35 to 55 with alopecia areata. Some clones in this sample may be carry-over from other donors' samples. The sample here was whole blood, taken in connection with sensitization to the hapten diphenylcyclopropenone (DPC). V and J are TRBV5-1 and TRBJ1-6; 7 bases are shared with TRBD1. This CDR3 is CASSPGQEHNSPLHF. CDR3 nucleotides: TGCGCCAGCAGCCCCGGACAGGAGCATAATTCACCCCTCCACTTT.